The clone carrying this T cell receptor (beta chain) was counted once. The data belong to a study of CD8 T cells in Susac syndrome. The CDR3 is 17 amino acids. Germline-derived CDR1 and CDR2 are MGHRA and YSYEKL. The junction had 3 bases not matched to a gene; V was cut back by 1 base and J by 3 bases. cDNA came from approximately 0.5 to 1 ug RNA primed by random hexamers. TCRdb fed the immunoSEQ multiplex PCR reads into MiXCR, producing one record per CDR3 protein. The profile shows 150,000 to 200,000 distinct CDR3 sequences, around 95% of them singletons. The material sequenced was CD4+ T cells from PBMCs. The chain links TRBV4-1 to TRBJ1-6, with 10 bases identical to TRBD1. The TCR comes from a human donor with Susac syndrome. In DNA form, the CDR3 reads TGCGCCAGCAGCCAAGGGACAGGGGGAAACTATAATTCACCCCTCCACTTT. Translating it yields CASSQGTGGNYNSPLHF.